These 32 T cell receptor beta chains share one sample of origin, sequenced in a study of technical replicates of blood from several donors. Assay: immunoSEQ multiplex PCR; the TCRdb copy retains only in-frame clones and omits some. Of over 70,000 clones listed, around 97% are singletons. Sample: T cells isolated from PBMCs. These receptors all stem from a human donor in good health.

The rearrangement uses TRBV5-1 and TRBJ2-3; tentative D call: TRBD2 (5 bases). The germline V gene encodes CDR1 SGHRS and CDR2 YFSETQ. V lost 5 bases and J lost 2, with 15 bases in between. This CDR3 has 15 amino acids. CDR3 loop: CASSLPSGNTDTQYF. Here the CDR3 DNA reads TGCGCCAGCAGTCTCCCCAGCGGCAACACAGATACGCAGTATTTT.

The gene calls are TRBV18 and TRBJ1-2; D is unclear. The length of the CDR3 is 15 residues. Germline values: CDR1 KGHSH, CDR2 LQKENI. V was clipped by 4 bases and J by 8 bases, with 20 bases between them. In nucleotides, the CDR3 is TGTGCCAGCTCACGCACTGATGCGGCGAAGGAGGGCTACACCTTC. Its translation is CASSRTDAAKEGYTF.

V gene TRBV30 combines with J gene TRBJ2-3, with 8 bases lining up with TRBD2. The germline gives CDR1 GTSNPN, CDR2 SVGIG (reference sequence). J lost 3 bases, V lost 5 bases, and 10 bases had no gene match. The CDR3 sequence is 15 residues long. The CDR3 bases are TGTGCCTGGTGGACGCAGCGGGAGTCGACAGATACGCAGTATTTT. Amino acids: CAWWTQRESTDTQYF. Combining the CDR3 with reference TRBV30 and TRBJ2-3 gives the whole variable domain SQTIHQWPATLVQPVGSPLSLECTVEGTSNPNLYWYRQAAGRGLQLLFYSVGIGQISSEVPQNLSASRPQDRQFILSSKKLLLSDSGFYLCAWWTQRESTDTQYFGPGTRLTVL.

The V call is TRBV18, the J call TRBJ1-5; D is unresolved. The germline gives CDR1 KGHSH, CDR2 LQKENI. V dropped 3 bases and J dropped 0 bases, with 12 bases sitting between them. This CDR3 contains 16 residues. The CDR3 DNA is TGTGCCAGCTCACCTGCGGTCACCTATAGCAATCAGCCCCAGCATTTT. This encodes CASSPAVTYSNQPQHF. Supplemented by reference TRBV18 and TRBJ1-5, the full variable domain reads NAGVMQNPRHLVRRRGQEARLRCSPMKGHSHVYWYRQLPEEGLKFMVYLQKENIIDESGMPKERFSAEFPKEGPSILRIQQVVRGDSAAYFCASSPAVTYSNQPQHFGDGTRLSIL.

The genes are TRBV10-3 and TRBJ2-7, with D perhaps TRBD2 (6 bases). CDR1 ENHRY and CDR2 SYGVKD come from the germline V gene. V dropped 6 bases and J dropped 6 bases, with 15 bases sitting between them. CDR3 length: 13 residues. In nucleotides, the CDR3 is TGTGCCATCAGCCCCGGGGGAGAAAGCGAGCAGTACTTC. It is translated as CAISPGGESEQYF.

The chain has TRBV11-3 and TRBJ2-2; 12 nucleotides agree with TRBD2. V was clipped by 5 bases and J by 9 bases; unmatched bases: 16. This CDR3 region has 18 residues. The germline V gene has CDR1 SGHNT and CDR2 YENEEA. CDR3 loop: CASSRSLWGTSGSRELFF. CDR3 bases: TGTGCCAGCAGCCGCAGTCTTTGGGGGACTAGCGGGTCCAGGGAGCTGTTTTTT.

The rearrangement links TRBV30 to TRBJ1-2; D remains unclear. The CDR3 loop spans 12 amino acids. Germline values: CDR1 GTSNPN, CDR2 SVGIG (reference sequence). CDR3 amino acids: CAASGQGYGYTF. The CDR3 region has the DNA TGTGCTGCAAGTGGGCAAGGCTATGGCTACACCTTC.

This clone was detected a few times. The chain recombines TRBV7-9 with TRBJ1-2, with 12 bases fitting TRBD1. J was trimmed by 8 bases and V by 5 bases; bases with no gene match: 6. Germline V gene sequence: CDR1 SEHNR, CDR2 FQNEAQ (reference sequence). The CDR3 loop spans 14 amino acids. In DNA form, the CDR3 reads TGTGCCAGCAGCCCGGGACAGGGGGCGTTCGGCTACACCTTC. It codes for CASSPGQGAFGYTF.

This chain joins TRBV4-1 and TRBJ1-5; D might be TRBD1 (6 bases). Deletions cut 1 base from V and 7 bases from J, with 17 bases between. Germline V gene lookup returns CDR1 MGHRA and CDR2 YSYEKL. This CDR3 is built from 16 residues. The DNA for the CDR3 is TGCGCCAGCAGCCAAGGGCACAGGGAAAGGGGCCAGCCCCAGCATTTT. It codes for CASSQGHRERGQPQHF.

V is TRBV28 and J is TRBJ2-1; possible D gene TRBD1, 6 bases. Germline values: CDR1 MDHEN, CDR2 SYDVKM. This CDR3 has 15 residues. V lost 3 bases and J 3 bases, leaving 12 bases between the germline ends. CDR3 nucleotides: TGTGCCAGCAGTTTCCCGGGACAATACTACAATGAGCAGTTCTTC. Its protein product is CASSFPGQYYNEQFF.

V gene TRBV4-1 combines with J gene TRBJ1-5; no firm D call. The V end lost 4 bases, the J end lost 5 bases, and 15 bases lay between the germline ends. Per the germline V gene, CDR1 is MGHRA and CDR2 is YSYEKL. This CDR3 is built from 15 residues. CDR3 coding DNA: TGCGCCAGCAGCCCCTATTCCCGGGTGGATCAGCCCCAGCATTTT. Its translation is CASSPYSRVDQPQHF.

The CDR3 here is CASYRLAGGFFTGELFF. The CDR3 DNA reads TGTGCCTCGTACCGACTAGCGGGGGGGTTTTTCACCGGGGAGCTGTTTTTT. The chain has TRBV30 and TRBJ2-2; 14 bases align to TRBD2. This CDR3 comprises 17 residues. CDR1 GTSNPN and CDR2 SVGIG come from the germline V gene (reference sequence). V lost 7 bases and J lost 4; bases outside the gene matches: 11.

This CDR3 is CASSPGTGELFF. CDR3 nucleotides: TGTGCCAGCAGCCCCGGCACCGGGGAGCTGTTTTTT. The chain uses TRBV5-4 and TRBJ2-2; D ambiguous. The CDR3 totals 12 residues. The germline V and J ends were trimmed by 4 bases and 4 bases, with 5 bases remaining between them. Germline CDR1 SGHNT, CDR2 YYREEE (reference sequence). The whole variable domain, filled in from reference TRBV5-4 and TRBJ2-2, reads ETGVTQSPTHLIKTRGQQVTLRCSSQSGHNTVSWYQQALGQGPQFIFQYYREEENGRGNFPPRFSGLQFPNYSSELNVNALELDDSALYLCASSPGTGELFFGEGSRLTVL.

This clone was counted only a few times. The V gene is TRBV28, the J gene TRBJ2-7; unclear D gene. This CDR3 has 14 residues. The germline V gene encodes CDR1 MDHEN and CDR2 SYDVKM. V was shortened by 3 bases and J by 1 base, with 10 bases between the two germline ends. The CDR3 protein is CASSFEAISYEQYF. The CDR3 DNA sequence: TGTGCCAGCAGTTTTGAGGCGATTTCCTACGAGCAGTACTTC.

This chain uses TRBV27 with TRBJ2-7; weak D call: TRBD2 (6 bases). Trimming removed 11 bases at V and 5 bases at J, with 16 bases between. The CDR3 extends over 12 amino acids. In germline, CDR1 is MNHEY, CDR2 SMNVEV (reference sequence). The CDR3 DNA sequence: TGTGCCGCCGGGCGGGGATCCAACGAGCAGTACTTC. It yields the protein CAAGRGSNEQYF.

This sequence joins TRBV6-5 and TRBJ2-4, with a tentative D call TRBD1 (6 bases). Germline assignment: CDR1 MNHEY and CDR2 SVGAGI. V lost 5 bases and J 5 bases, leaving 13 bases between the germline ends. CDR3 size: 14 residues. CDR3 nucleotides: TGTGCCAGCAGTCACCCACAGGGCCAAAACATTCAGTACTTC. As protein: CASSHPQGQNIQYF.

This chain uses TRBV7-2 with TRBJ1-5, with D perhaps matching TRBD1 (6 bases). Trimming took 4 bases from V and 7 from J, leaving 11 bases between them. Per germline, CDR1 SGHTA and CDR2 FQGNSA. This CDR3 is 13 amino acids long. DNA for the CDR3: TGTGCCAGCAGCTCACAGGGTAAACAGCCCCAGCATTTT. It translates to CASSSQGKQPQHF.

The genes are TRBV27 and TRBJ2-7; 15 bases align to TRBD2. Germline CDR1 and CDR2: MNHEY and SMNVEV (reference sequence). V lost 0 bases and J lost 4; bases outside the gene matches: 1. CDR3 size: 16 residues. DNA of the CDR3: TGTGCCAGCAGTTTATCAGGGACTAGCGGGGGGTACGAGCAGTACTTC. It is translated as CASSLSGTSGGYEQYF.

This chain connects TRBV20-1 to TRBJ2-7; 8 bases map to TRBD1. The V gene end was trimmed by 6 bases and the J gene end by 5 bases; junction bases not matched to a gene: 3. The V gene's germline CDR1 is DFQATT and CDR2 SNEGSKA (reference sequence). The CDR3 has 11 amino acids. The CDR3 loop reads CSARQGNEQYF. CDR3 in DNA: TGCAGTGCCAGACAGGGGAACGAGCAGTACTTC.

This clone was recorded only once. The rearrangement joins TRBV4-2 to TRBJ1-1, with D uncertain. This CDR3 has 15 residues. Trimming pared 4 bases from V and 1 base from J, leaving 13 bases between. Germline CDR1 and CDR2: LGHNA and YNFKEQ. The CDR3 loop is CASSPTPQWNTEAFF. In DNA, the CDR3 is TGTGCCAGCAGCCCGACGCCACAGTGGAACACTGAAGCTTTCTTT.

The V and J genes are TRBV5-1 and TRBJ2-3; a weak D match, TRBD1 (6 bases). Trimming shortened V by 5 bases and J by 0 bases, and 10 bases separated the two germline ends. The CDR3 has 14 residues. Germline values: CDR1 SGHRS, CDR2 YFSETQ. CDR3 amino acids: CASRLQGSTDTQYF. CDR3 sequence (DNA): TGCGCCAGCAGACTACAGGGAAGCACAGATACGCAGTATTTT. Looking up the rest from reference TRBV5-1 and TRBJ2-3 gives the full variable domain: KAGVTQTPRYLIKTRGQQVTLSCSPISGHRSVSWYQQTPGQGLQFLFEYFSETQRNKGNFPGRFSGRQFSNSRSEMNVSTLELGDSALYLCASRLQGSTDTQYFGPGTRLTVL.

The genes are TRBV27 and TRBJ2-1, with D possibly TRBD2 on 5 matching bases. The germline V gene has CDR1 MNHEY and CDR2 SMNVEV (reference sequence). Trimming removed 10 bases at V and 1 base at J, with 23 bases between. The CDR3 is 17 amino acids. In nucleotides, the CDR3 is TGTGCCACCTCGTCGGGGAGCTTGGTAGCATCCTACAATGAGCAGTTCTTC. Its protein is CATSSGSLVASYNEQFF.

The chain has TRBV11-3 and TRBJ1-5; D is unclear. Trimming removed 1 base from V and 1 base from J, with 5 bases in between. From germline, CDR1 is SGHNT and CDR2 YENEEA. CDR3 size: 14 residues. The CDR3, as DNA: TGTGCCAGCAGCTTAGGAGGGAGCAATCAGCCCCAGCATTTT. This translates into CASSLGGSNQPQHF.

Here the CDR3 DNA reads TGTGCCAGCAGCCGTAAAGTAGCGGAGAGCACAGATACGCAGTATTTT. Translated: CASSRKVAESTDTQYF. V usage is TRBV5-4 and J usage is TRBJ2-3; possibly TRBD2 for D (6 bases). Germline lookup yields CDR1 SGHNT and CDR2 YYREEE (reference sequence). V was clipped by 4 bases and J by 0 bases, with 15 bases between them. There are 16 residues in the CDR3.

V is TRBV7-9 and J is TRBJ1-1, with a tentative D call TRBD1 (5 bases). This CDR3 is 11 amino acids long. V lost 4 bases and J lost 7, with 7 bases in between. The germline V gene encodes CDR1 SEHNR and CDR2 FQNEAQ (reference sequence). CDR3 sequence: CASSSGLEAFF. Here the CDR3 DNA reads TGTGCCAGCAGCTCGGGACTTGAAGCTTTCTTT.

V usage is TRBV6-5 and J usage is TRBJ1-1, with D perhaps TRBD1 (6 bases). V gave up 8 bases and J gave up 5 bases, with 12 bases separating them. There are 12 residues in the CDR3. In germline, CDR1 is MNHEY, CDR2 SVGAGI. The CDR3 DNA reads TGTGCCAGCGGACGACAGGCGACTGAAGCTTTCTTT. Residues: CASGRQATEAFF.

V usage is TRBV18 and J usage is TRBJ2-5; 8 nucleotides align to TRBD1. With 2 bases clipped from V and 4 bases from J, the junction kept 6 bases outside the gene matches. The germline CDR1 and CDR2 sequences are KGHSH and LQKENI. The length of the CDR3 is 15 residues. The CDR3 loop is CASSPATGVGETQYF. As DNA, the CDR3 is TGTGCCAGCTCACCAGCGACAGGGGTGGGAGAGACCCAGTACTTC.

V and J are TRBV20-1 and TRBJ2-7; 7 nucleotides align to TRBD2. This CDR3 region has 10 residues. V was pared by 5 bases and J by 6 bases, with 1 base of the junction left unmatched. The germline CDR1 and CDR2 sequences are DFQATT and SNEGSKA (reference sequence). The CDR3 spells CSAGGGEQYF. In nucleotides, the CDR3 is TGCAGTGCTGGGGGGGGCGAGCAGTACTTC.

Note on this clone: Additional DNA sequences in this sample encode the identical CDR3. The rearrangement joins TRBV5-1 to TRBJ1-1, with 9 bases fitting TRBD1. The CDR3 runs 15 residues. The germline V gene encodes CDR1 SGHRS and CDR2 YFSETQ. With V trimmed by 3 bases and J by 1 base, 4 bases remained unmatched. The CDR3 protein is CASSSPGQGNTEAFF. For the CDR3, the DNA is TGCGCCAGCAGCTCCCCGGGACAGGGGAACACTGAAGCTTTCTTT. Complete variable domain (other parts from reference TRBV5-1 and TRBJ1-1): KAGVTQTPRYLIKTRGQQVTLSCSPISGHRSVSWYQQTPGQGLQFLFEYFSETQRNKGNFPGRFSGRQFSNSRSEMNVSTLELGDSALYLCASSSPGQGNTEAFFGQGTRLTVV.

V is TRBV5-1 and J is TRBJ2-2; D is unclear. CDR1 is SGHRS, CDR2 YFSETQ, per germline. This CDR3 region has 13 residues. V dropped 0 bases and J dropped 4 bases, with 4 bases sitting between them. The CDR3 region is CASSLVSTGELFF. In DNA form, the CDR3 reads TGCGCCAGCAGCTTGGTTAGCACCGGGGAGCTGTTTTTT. Filled out from reference TRBV5-1 and TRBJ2-2, the complete variable domain reads KAGVTQTPRYLIKTRGQQVTLSCSPISGHRSVSWYQQTPGQGLQFLFEYFSETQRNKGNFPGRFSGRQFSNSRSEMNVSTLELGDSALYLCASSLVSTGELFFGEGSRLTVL.

This chain connects TRBV9 to TRBJ2-2; 10 bases are shared with TRBD1. The CDR3 consists of 15 residues. Germline CDR1 SGDLS, CDR2 YYNGEE. The trim removed 3 bases at V and 5 bases at J, leaving 4 bases unmatched. Written as DNA, the CDR3 is TGTGCCAGCAGCGCTCGACAGGGGGCGACCGGGGAGCTGTTTTTT. This codes for CASSARQGATGELFF.

The chain carries TRBV11-3 and TRBJ1-1, with D unclear. The germline CDR1 and CDR2 sequences are SGHNT and YENEEA. This CDR3 contains 13 residues. V was cut by 6 bases and J by 1 base, with 9 bases left in between. The DNA for the CDR3 is TGTGCCAGCAGGCCACTAGGGAACACTGAAGCTTTCTTT. The encoded protein is CASRPLGNTEAFF.